This T cell receptor beta chain appears in the sequencing data of a study of breast tumors, draining lymph nodes, adjacent tissues. Study conclusions and caveats: Data only fit, rather than demonstrated, lymph node origin of most tumor T cells.

TCRdb itself ran the multiplex PCR reads through MiXCR, one entry per CDR3 protein. This repertoire shows around 140,000 distinct CDR3 sequences, 30% to 35% found once; its top ten account for approximately 2.3%. Comments on this clonotype: Its specificity is unknown.

Samples came from axillary lymph nodes draining the breast cancer. The V gene's germline CDR1 is SGHRS and CDR2 YFSETQ. The junction had 11 bases not matched to a gene; V was cut back by 10 bases and J by 3 bases. The CDR3 is 16 amino acids. The chain carries TRBV5-1 and TRBJ2-3, with TRBD2 matching 13 bases. Sample: axillary lymph node tissue. The origin of this receptor is a female donor with breast cancer. Some clones in this sample may be carry-over from other donors' samples. This CDR3 is CAHRTTSGGRTDTQYF. In nucleotides, the CDR3 is TGCGCCCACCGCACGACTAGCGGGGGGAGAACAGATACGCAGTATTTT.